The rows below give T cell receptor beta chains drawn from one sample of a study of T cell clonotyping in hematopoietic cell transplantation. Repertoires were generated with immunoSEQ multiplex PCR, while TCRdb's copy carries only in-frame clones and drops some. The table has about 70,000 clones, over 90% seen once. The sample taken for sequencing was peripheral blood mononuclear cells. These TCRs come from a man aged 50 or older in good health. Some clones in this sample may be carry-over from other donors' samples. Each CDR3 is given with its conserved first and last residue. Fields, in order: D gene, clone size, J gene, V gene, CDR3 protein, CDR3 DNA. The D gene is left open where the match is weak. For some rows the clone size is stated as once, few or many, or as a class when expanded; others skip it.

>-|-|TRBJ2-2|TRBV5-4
CASSRDTGELFF
TGTGCCAGCAGCCGGGACACCGGGGAGCTGTTTTTT
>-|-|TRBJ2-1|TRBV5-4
CASTSGQGNEQFF
TGTGCCAGCACATCGGGGCAGGGCAATGAGCAGTTCTTC
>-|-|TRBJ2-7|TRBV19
CASTDSPPYEQYF
TGTGCCAGCACGGACAGTCCTCCCTACGAGCAGTACTTC
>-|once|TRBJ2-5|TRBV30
CAWSGDSGETQYF
TGTGCCTGGAGTGGCGACAGTGGGGAGACCCAGTACTTC
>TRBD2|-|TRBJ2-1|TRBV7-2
CASSFGAGDNEQFF
TGTGCCAGCAGCTTTGGTGCGGGAGACAATGAGCAGTTCTTC
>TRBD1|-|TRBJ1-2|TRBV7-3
CASSPTGQGLSYTF
TGTGCCAGCAGCCCCACGGGACAGGGTTTGAGCTACACCTTC
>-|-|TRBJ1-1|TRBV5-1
CASSQATGPFTEAFF
TGCGCCAGCAGCCAAGCGACAGGACCCTTCACTGAAGCTTTCTTT
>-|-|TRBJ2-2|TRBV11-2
CASSLLRGRGTGELFF
TGTGCCAGCAGCTTACTCAGGGGCAGGGGCACCGGGGAGCTGTTTTTT
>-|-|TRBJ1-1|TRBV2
CASRMDVGNTEAFF
TGTGCCAGCAGGATGGACGTCGGGAACACTGAAGCTTTCTTT
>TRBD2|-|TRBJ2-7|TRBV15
CATPSSGRGSSYEQYF
TGTGCCACCCCTTCTAGCGGGAGGGGGAGCTCCTACGAGCAGTACTTC
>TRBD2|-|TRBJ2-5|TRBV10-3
CATRGTSGRGETQYF
TGTGCCACCAGGGGGACTAGCGGGAGGGGAGAGACCCAGTACTTC
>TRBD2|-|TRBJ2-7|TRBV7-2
CASRFGLATIYEQYF
TGTGCCAGCAGGTTTGGACTAGCGACGATTTACGAGCAGTACTTC
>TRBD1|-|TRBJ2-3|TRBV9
CASSAPGQGFKDTQYF
TGTGCCAGCAGCGCCCCGGGACAGGGGTTTAAAGATACGCAGTATTTT
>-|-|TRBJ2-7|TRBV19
CASSRAQGRAESYEQYF
TGTGCCAGTAGTAGGGCCCAAGGCAGGGCGGAAAGCTACGAGCAGTACTTC
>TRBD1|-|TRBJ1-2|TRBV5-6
CASSHGTGSNYGYTF
TGTGCCAGCAGCCACGGGACAGGGTCTAACTATGGCTACACCTTC
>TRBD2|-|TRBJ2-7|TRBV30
CAWSRKGLAGGEQYF
TGTGCCTGGAGTAGAAAGGGACTAGCGGGAGGCGAGCAGTACTTC
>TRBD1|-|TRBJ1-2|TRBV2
CASSEWAGGYGYTF
TGTGCCAGCAGTGAATGGGCAGGGGGTTATGGCTACACCTTC
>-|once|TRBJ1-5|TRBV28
CASSSGLWSNQPQHF
TGTGCCAGCAGTTCAGGGCTATGGAGCAATCAGCCCCAGCATTTT
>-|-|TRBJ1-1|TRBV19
CASSTRDGGGTEAFF
TGTGCCAGTAGTACCCGGGACGGAGGGGGCACTGAAGCTTTCTTT
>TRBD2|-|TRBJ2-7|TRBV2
CASSDRLRGGDEQYF
TGTGCCAGCAGTGATAGGCTGCGGGGGGGAGACGAGCAGTACTTC
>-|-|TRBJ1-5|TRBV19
CASGRLGGDSNQPQHF
TGTGCCAGTGGACGCCTCGGGGGGGATAGCAATCAGCCCCAGCATTTT
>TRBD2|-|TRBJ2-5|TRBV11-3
CASSPGLAGLQETQYF
TGTGCCAGCAGCCCGGGACTAGCGGGCCTCCAAGAGACCCAGTACTTC
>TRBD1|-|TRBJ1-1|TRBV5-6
CASSSRQGVEAFF
TGTGCCAGCAGCTCTAGACAGGGGGTTGAAGCTTTCTTT
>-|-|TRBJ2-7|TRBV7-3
CASSLTGGEGSYEQYF
TGTGCCAGCAGCTTAACGGGCGGAGAAGGCTCCTACGAGCAGTACTTC
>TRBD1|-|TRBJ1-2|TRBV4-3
CASSQGTDRGGYGYTF
TGCGCCAGCAGCCAAGGGACGGACAGGGGGGGCTATGGCTACACCTTC
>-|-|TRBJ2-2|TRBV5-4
CASSPMQGRLSGELFF
TGTGCCAGCAGCCCCATGCAGGGGAGGCTGAGCGGGGAGCTGTTTTTT
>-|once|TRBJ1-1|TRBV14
CASSQFVGDTEAFF
TGTGCCAGCAGCCAGTTTGTCGGGGACACTGAAGCTTTCTTT
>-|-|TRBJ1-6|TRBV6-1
CASSEAQNSPLHF
TGTGCCAGCAGTGAAGCGCAGAATTCACCCCTCCACTTT
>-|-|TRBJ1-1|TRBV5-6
CASSSQDWVTEAFF
TGTGCCAGCAGCTCCCAGGACTGGGTGACTGAAGCTTTCTTT
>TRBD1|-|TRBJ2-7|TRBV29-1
CSAGQAIYEQYF
TGCAGCGCGGGACAGGCGATCTACGAGCAGTACTTC
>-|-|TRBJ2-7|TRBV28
CASSHSYEQYF
TGTGCCAGCAGCCACTCCTACGAGCAGTACTTC
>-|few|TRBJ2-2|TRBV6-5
CASSYPGGELFF
TGTGCCAGCAGTTACCCCGGCGGGGAGCTGTTTTTT
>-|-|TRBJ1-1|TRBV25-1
CASRLTGTANTEAFF
TGTGCCAGCAGACTCACCGGGACGGCGAACACTGAAGCTTTCTTT
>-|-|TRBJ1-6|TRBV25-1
CASSGGNNSPLHF
TGTGCCAGCAGTGGAGGGAATAATTCACCCCTCCACTTT
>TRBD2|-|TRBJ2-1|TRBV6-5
CASSYGASGGNEQFF
TGTGCCAGCAGTTACGGGGCTAGCGGGGGTAATGAGCAGTTCTTC
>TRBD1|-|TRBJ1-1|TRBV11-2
CASSLDKPLITGADTEAFF
TGTGCCAGCAGCTTAGATAAACCCCTAATAACAGGGGCGGACACTGAAGCTTTCTTT
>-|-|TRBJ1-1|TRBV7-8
CASSLAAYRVMDAEAFF
TGTGCCAGCAGCTTAGCAGCCTACAGGGTCATGGACGCTGAAGCTTTCTTT
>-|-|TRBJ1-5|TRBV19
CASSTGVGQPQHF
TGTGCCAGTAGTACAGGGGTCGGGCAGCCCCAGCATTTT
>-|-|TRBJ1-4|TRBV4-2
CASSQEPYRANEKLFF
TGTGCCAGCAGCCAAGAGCCGTACAGGGCTAATGAAAAACTGTTTTTT
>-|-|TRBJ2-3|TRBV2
CASRGGGTDTQYF
TGTGCCAGCAGGGGTGGGGGCACAGATACGCAGTATTTT
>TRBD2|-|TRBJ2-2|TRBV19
CASSIVLAGPNTGELFF
TGTGCCAGTAGTATAGTACTAGCGGGTCCGAACACCGGGGAGCTGTTTTTT
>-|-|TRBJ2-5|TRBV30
CAWSQGGETQYF
TGTGCCTGGAGCCAGGGGGGGGAGACCCAGTACTTC
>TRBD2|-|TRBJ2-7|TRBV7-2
CASSLGGGPSEQYF
TGTGCCAGCAGCTTAGGGGGGGGACCCAGCGAGCAGTACTTC
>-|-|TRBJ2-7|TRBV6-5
CASGRRTATYEQYF
TGTGCCAGCGGGAGACGGACGGCTACCTACGAGCAGTACTTC
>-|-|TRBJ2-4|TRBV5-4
CASSFQGAKNIQYF
TGTGCCAGCAGCTTTCAGGGAGCAAAAAACATTCAGTACTTC
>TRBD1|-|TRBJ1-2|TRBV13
CASSKGQGAANYGYTF
TGTGCCAGCAGCAAGGGACAGGGGGCTGCTAACTATGGCTACACCTTC
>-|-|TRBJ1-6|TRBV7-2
CASSLAGGVALHF
TGTGCCAGCAGCTTAGCAGGAGGGGTGGCCCTCCACTTT
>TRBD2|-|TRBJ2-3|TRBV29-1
CSVGGGISTDTQYF
TGCAGCGTTGGGGGAGGGATAAGCACAGATACGCAGTATTTT
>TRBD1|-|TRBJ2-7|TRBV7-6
CASSPDRGREQYF
TGTGCCAGCAGTCCTGACAGGGGGCGAGAGCAGTACTTC
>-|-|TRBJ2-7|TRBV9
CASSPNLRGGEQYF
TGTGCCAGCAGCCCCAATCTTCGTGGGGGCGAGCAGTACTTC
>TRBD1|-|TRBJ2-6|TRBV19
CASSTRDRAGSGANVLTF
TGTGCCAGTAGTACCCGGGACAGGGCAGGCTCTGGGGCCAACGTCCTGACTTTC
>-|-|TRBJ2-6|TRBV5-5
CASSLLGNGANVLTF
TGTGCCAGCAGCTTGCTAGGGAATGGGGCCAACGTCCTGACTTTC